These 23 T cell receptor beta chains share one sample of origin, sequenced in a study of blood T cell repertoires in COVID-19. Profiling relied on immunoSEQ multiplex PCR, and the TCRdb table lists in-frame clones only, not all of them. This table has around 100,000 clones, around 90% appearing once. Sequenced material: peripheral blood. The receptors derive from a human donor in a cohort sampled during active COVID-19.

This clone was detected a few times. CDR3 residues: CASSLTGVSNQPQHF. The CDR3 DNA reads as TGTGCCAGCAGCCTGACAGGGGTTAGCAATCAGCCCCAGCATTTT. The chain joins TRBV6-5 to TRBJ1-5, with 8 bases that match TRBD1. The J segment lost 0 bases and the V segment lost 6 bases, leaving 4 bases of the junction unmatched. Germline CDR1 reads MNHEY; CDR2 reads SVGAGI. This CDR3 spans 15 amino acids.

The V call is TRBV5-1, the J call TRBJ1-2, with TRBD1 matching over 8 bases. The CDR3 contains 13 residues. Germline loops: CDR1 SGHRS, CDR2 YFSETQ. With 0 bases clipped from V and 5 bases from J, the junction kept 0 bases outside the gene matches. The CDR3 DNA follows: TGCGCCAGCAGCTTGGGGACAGGGTATGGCTACACCTTC. Its protein is CASSLGTGYGYTF.

The CDR3 sequence: CASSRSHRLYEGSSDTQYF. For the CDR3, the DNA is TGTGCCAGCAGCCGAAGTCACCGCCTCTACGAGGGATCCTCTGATACGCAGTATTTT. This chain uses TRBV7-9 with TRBJ2-3; D possibly corresponds to TRBD2 (5 bases). The V gene lost 5 bases and the J gene lost 6 bases, with 30 bases spanning the gap. CDR3 size: 19 residues. CDR1 is SEHNR and CDR2 is FQNEAQ in the germline V gene (reference sequence).

This sequence joins TRBV7-9 and TRBJ1-4; D might be TRBD1 (6 bases). The CDR3 spans 13 residues. Per germline, CDR1 SEHNR and CDR2 FQNEAQ (reference sequence). Trimming shortened V by 1 base and J by 11 bases, and 11 bases separated the two germline ends. Written as DNA, the CDR3 is TGTGCCAGCAGCTTAGGGTCAGGGGATAAACTGTTTTTT. Its protein product is CASSLGSGDKLFF.

This clone was found once. CDR3 in amino acids: CASSLTGLGYTF. CDR3 bases: TGTGCCAGCAGTTTAACAGGATTAGGCTACACCTTC. This chain connects TRBV12-3 or TRBV12-4 to TRBJ1-2, with D possibly being TRBD1 (5 bases). The ends were cut back, 2 bases at V and 8 bases at J, with 9 bases in the middle. This CDR3 is 12 amino acids long.

This clone appeared once. The chain combines TRBV5-4 with TRBJ2-7; 13 positions agree with TRBD2. CDR1 is SGHNT and CDR2 is YYREEE in the germline V gene (reference sequence). V was pared by 4 bases and J by 1 base, with 5 bases of the junction left unmatched. The CDR3 totals 16 residues. CDR3 protein: CASSPGLAGVSYEQYF. The DNA of the CDR3 is TGTGCCAGCAGCCCCGGACTAGCGGGAGTGTCCTACGAGCAGTACTTC.

This sequence joins TRBV7-8 and TRBJ1-3; 7 bases agree with TRBD1. From germline, CDR1 is SGHVS and CDR2 FQNEAQ. V shed 5 bases and J 0 bases; nucleotides not matched to a gene: 10. There are 17 residues in the CDR3. This chain's CDR3 is CASSPRTGGISGNTIYF. CDR3 coding DNA: TGTGCCAGCAGCCCGCGGACAGGTGGGATCTCTGGAAACACCATATATTTT. Based on the CDR3 plus reference TRBV7-8 and TRBJ1-3, the full variable domain is GAGVSQSPRYKVAKRGQDVALRCDPISGHVSLFWYQQALGQGPEFLTYFQNEAQLDKSGLPSDRFFAERPEGSVSTLKIQRTQQEDSAVYLCASSPRTGGISGNTIYFGEGSWLTVV.

The V gene is TRBV21-1, the J gene TRBJ1-4; no check of the table's D call, TRBD1, against the DNA was made. TRBV21-1 is a listed pseudogene. The CDR3 length is 13 residues. The CDR3 DNA follows: TGTGCCAGCCAACAGGGACCTAATGAAAAACTGTTTTTT. Translating gives CASQQGPNEKLFF.

V usage is TRBV19 and J usage is TRBJ2-5; 10 bases fit TRBD1. The CDR3 consists of 13 residues. The germline V gene has CDR1 LNHDA and CDR2 SQIVND (reference sequence). J lost 4 bases, V lost 5 bases, and 1 base had no gene match. DNA of the CDR3: TGTGCCAGTAGTGGACAGGGGGGAGAGACCCAGTACTTC. Translation: CASSGQGGETQYF.

The chain recombines TRBV10-2 with TRBJ1-5, with D unresolved. CDR3 length: 14 residues. Germline V gene lookup returns CDR1 WSHSY and CDR2 SAAADI. Trimming removed 6 bases at V and 0 bases at J, with 9 bases between. CDR3 DNA: TGCGCCAGCAGATCCGGGAATAGCAATCAGCCCCAGCATTTT. It is translated as CASRSGNSNQPQHF.

V gene TRBV11-2 combines with J gene TRBJ2-1, with D unclear. V gave up 3 bases and J gave up 5 bases, with 2 bases separating them. Germline assignment: CDR1 SGHAT and CDR2 FQNNGV. CDR3 size: 11 residues. CDR3: CASSFNNEQFF. For the CDR3, the DNA is TGTGCCAGCAGCTTTAACAATGAGCAGTTCTTC.

The chain recombines TRBV19 with TRBJ2-5; maybe TRBD2 (7 bases). The CDR3 covers 14 residues. From germline, CDR1 is LNHDA and CDR2 SQIVND (reference sequence). V was shortened by 4 bases and J by 5 bases, with 14 bases between the two germline ends. CDR3 in DNA: TGTGCCAGTAGTACCCTCAGGGGAGGGGAGACCCAGTACTTC. Residues: CASSTLRGGETQYF.

The chain combines TRBV4-3 with TRBJ1-2; maybe TRBD1 (6 bases). This CDR3 has 15 amino acids. With 0 bases removed from V and 7 bases from J, the gap between germline ends came to 15 bases. From germline, CDR1 is LGHNA and CDR2 YSLEER. CDR3 in DNA: TGCGCCAGCAGCCAAGATGGGAACAGGGTTAGTGGCTACACCTTC. It encodes CASSQDGNRVSGYTF.

This chain links TRBV5-1 with TRBJ1-3; D ambiguous. The germline V gene encodes CDR1 SGHRS and CDR2 YFSETQ. The CDR3 is 16 residues long. Trimming pared 0 bases from V and 4 bases from J, leaving 14 bases between. Here the CDR3 DNA reads TGCGCCAGCAGCTTGGCCGATCGGAGGAAAGGAAACACCATATATTTT. Protein sequence: CASSLADRRKGNTIYF.

The chain uses TRBV5-4 and TRBJ1-5; 7 bases match TRBD1. This CDR3 is 14 amino acids long. The germline V gene encodes CDR1 SGHNT and CDR2 YYREEE (reference sequence). V trimming: 4 bases; J trimming: 3 bases; junction bases outside the gene matches: 4. Here the CDR3 DNA reads TGTGCCAGCAGCCAGGGACAGAACAATCAGCCCCAGCATTTT. It translates to CASSQGQNNQPQHF.

The rearrangement links TRBV13 to TRBJ2-7, with a weak D call TRBD1 (6 bases). The V and J ends lost 7 bases and 5 bases respectively, with 15 bases between them. The germline CDR1 and CDR2 sequences are PRHDT and FYEKMQ (reference sequence). The CDR3 length is 13 residues. The DNA of the CDR3 is TGTGCCAGCAATATCAGGGGTACCCACGAGCAGTACTTC. Protein product: CASNIRGTHEQYF.

This chain links TRBV27 with TRBJ2-7; 8 nucleotides align to TRBD1. CDR3 length equals 15 residues. With V trimmed by 5 bases and J by 3 bases, 9 bases remained unmatched. Germline V gene sequence: CDR1 MNHEY, CDR2 SMNVEV (reference sequence). DNA for the CDR3: TGTGCCAGCAGTAGAACGGGACAGGCTTTCTACGAGCAGTACTTC. Encoded protein: CASSRTGQAFYEQYF.

The CDR3 nucleotides read TGTGCCAGCAGCTTGGCGTTGAACTATGGCTACACCTTC. This encodes CASSLALNYGYTF. The chain carries TRBV5-5 and TRBJ1-2, with D hard to call. Trimming stripped 0 bases from V and 2 bases from J, with 5 bases between. Germline-derived CDR1 and CDR2 are SGHKS and YYEKEE (reference sequence). This CDR3 contains 13 residues.

This chain links TRBV4-3 with TRBJ2-5, with 11 bases lining up with TRBD1. V was clipped by 1 base and J by 5 bases; unmatched bases: 9. CDR3 length: 17 residues. The germline V gene has CDR1 LGHNA and CDR2 YSLEER. The CDR3 protein is CASSQARDRGFRETQYF. The CDR3, as DNA: TGCGCCAGCAGCCAAGCTCGGGACAGGGGGTTTCGGGAGACCCAGTACTTC.

Concerning this clone itself: In the same sample, other DNA sequences code for this CDR3. The CDR3 loop is CASSSTGYEQYF. The CDR3 DNA sequence: TGTGCCAGCAGCTCTACAGGCTACGAGCAGTACTTC. The V and J genes are TRBV7-9 and TRBJ2-7; D possibly corresponds to TRBD1 (5 bases). Trimming cost V 4 bases and J 3 bases, with 7 bases left between them. The germline V gene has CDR1 SEHNR and CDR2 FQNEAQ (reference sequence). The CDR3 loop spans 12 amino acids.

The rearrangement joins TRBV6-4 to TRBJ2-1; TRBD1 matches 12 bases. J was trimmed by 7 bases and V by 4 bases; bases with no gene match: 11. Germline V gene lookup returns CDR1 MRHNA and CDR2 SNTAGT. The CDR3 sequence is 17 residues long. The CDR3 is CASSVNPGQGAQNEQFF. The CDR3 DNA sequence: TGTGCCAGCAGTGTCAACCCGGGACAGGGGGCGCAAAATGAGCAGTTCTTC.

The CDR3 bases are TGTGCCAGCAGCTTCGCTAGCGGAATCTCCTCCGCAGATACGCAGTATTTT. It encodes CASSFASGISSADTQYF. This chain links TRBV5-6 with TRBJ2-3; 7 bases match TRBD2. The CDR3 has 17 residues. With 2 bases clipped from V and 4 bases from J, the junction kept 13 bases outside the gene matches. Looked up from germline, CDR1 is SGHDT and CDR2 is YYEEEE.

This chain uses TRBV29-1 with TRBJ1-2, with 7 bases fitting TRBD1. V shed 3 bases and J 4 bases; nucleotides not matched to a gene: 11. The CDR3 totals 15 residues. Germline CDR1 SQVTM, CDR2 ANQGSEA. CDR3 region: CSVDGPSGQIYGYTF. The CDR3 DNA reads TGCAGCGTTGATGGGCCCTCGGGACAGATCTATGGCTACACCTTC.